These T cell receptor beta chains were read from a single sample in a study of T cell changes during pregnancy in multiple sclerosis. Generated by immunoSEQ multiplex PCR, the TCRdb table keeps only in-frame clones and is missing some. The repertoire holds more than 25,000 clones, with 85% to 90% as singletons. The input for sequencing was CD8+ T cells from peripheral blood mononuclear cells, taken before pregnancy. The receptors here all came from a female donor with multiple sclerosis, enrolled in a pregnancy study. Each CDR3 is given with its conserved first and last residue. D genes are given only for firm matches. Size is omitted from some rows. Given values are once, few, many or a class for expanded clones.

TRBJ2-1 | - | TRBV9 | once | CASSVSENEQFF | TGTGCCAGCAGCGTGAGCGAGAATGAGCAGTTCTTC
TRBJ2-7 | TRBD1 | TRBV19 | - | CASSIDLGTGDWAYEQYF | TGTGCCAGTAGTATAGATCTTGGAACAGGGGATTGGGCCTACGAGCAGTACTTC
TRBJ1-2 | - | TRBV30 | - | CAWSVGLYGYTF | TGTGCCTGGAGTGTCGGTCTATATGGCTACACCTTC
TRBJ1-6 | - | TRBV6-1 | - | CASGGWTYNSPLHF | TGTGCCAGCGGAGGTTGGACCTATAATTCACCCCTCCACTTT
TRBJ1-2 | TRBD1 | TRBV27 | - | CASSGTGGWGYTF | TGTGCCAGCAGCGGGACAGGGGGATGGGGCTACACCTTC
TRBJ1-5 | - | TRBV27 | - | CASSLGGVRQPQHF | TGTGCCAGCAGTTTAGGAGGGGTCCGTCAGCCCCAGCATTTT
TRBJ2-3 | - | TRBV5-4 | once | CASSQLSGSRTDTQYF | TGTGCCAGCAGCCAGCTATCAGGGTCCCGCACAGATACGCAGTATTTT
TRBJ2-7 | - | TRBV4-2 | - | CASSQGRGSAYEQYF | TGTGCCAGCAGCCAAGGGAGGGGATCTGCCTACGAGCAGTACTTC
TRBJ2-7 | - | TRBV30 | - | CAWSVSRAHEQYF | TGTGCCTGGAGTGTATCCAGGGCCCACGAGCAGTACTTC
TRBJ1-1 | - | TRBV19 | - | CASGAAYEAFF | TGTGCCAGTGGGGCCGCGTATGAAGCTTTCTTT
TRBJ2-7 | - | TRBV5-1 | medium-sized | CASSLVGQSYEQYF | TGCGCCAGCAGCTTGGTCGGACAGTCCTACGAGCAGTACTTC
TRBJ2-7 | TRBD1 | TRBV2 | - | CAIATGPEQYF | TGTGCCATCGCGACAGGGCCCGAGCAGTACTTC
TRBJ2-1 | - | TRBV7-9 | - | CASSLAAGLRNNEQFF | TGTGCCAGCAGCTTAGCAGCAGGGTTGAGGAACAATGAGCAGTTCTTC
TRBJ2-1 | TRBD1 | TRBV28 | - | CASCGQGAYNEQFF | TGTGCCAGCTGTGGGCAGGGGGCCTACAATGAGCAGTTCTTC
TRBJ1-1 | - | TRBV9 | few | CASSVTGMNTEAFF | TGTGCCAGCAGCGTTACAGGGATGAACACTGAAGCTTTCTTT
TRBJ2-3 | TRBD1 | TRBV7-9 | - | CASSPFTGADTQYF | TGTGCCAGCAGCCCTTTCACAGGGGCAGATACGCAGTATTTT
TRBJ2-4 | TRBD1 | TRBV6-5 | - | CASSYYRGQNIQYF | TGTGCCAGCAGTTACTACAGGGGCCAAAACATTCAGTACTTC
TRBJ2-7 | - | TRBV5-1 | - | CASRQAGSYEQYF | TGCGCCAGCCGACAGGCAGGCTCCTACGAGCAGTACTTC
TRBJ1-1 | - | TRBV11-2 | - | CASSLGPGLNTEAFF | TGTGCCAGCAGCTTAGGGCCAGGGCTGAACACTGAAGCTTTCTTT
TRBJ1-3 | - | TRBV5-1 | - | CASSLAPGGQTGNTIYF | TGCGCCAGCAGCTTGGCCCCGGGTGGACAGACTGGAAACACCATATATTTT
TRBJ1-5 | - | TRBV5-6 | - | CASSLVGGPQHF | TGTGCCAGCAGCTTGGTGGGGGGGCCCCAGCATTTT
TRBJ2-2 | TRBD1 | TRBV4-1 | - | CASSIRTGPVRELFF | TGCGCCAGCAGCATAAGGACAGGGCCGGTGAGGGAGCTGTTTTTT
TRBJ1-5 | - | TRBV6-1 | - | CASSRGLEGNQPQHF | TGTGCCAGCAGTAGGGGTTTGGAAGGCAATCAGCCCCAGCATTTT
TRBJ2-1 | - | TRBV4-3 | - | CASSTQGSSYNEQFF | TGCGCCAGCAGCACACAGGGCAGCTCCTACAATGAGCAGTTCTTC
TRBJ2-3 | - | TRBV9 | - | CASSVGGGASTDTQYF | TGTGCCAGCAGCGTAGGAGGTGGGGCTAGCACAGATACGCAGTATTTT
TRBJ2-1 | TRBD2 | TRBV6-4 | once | CASSELAGGDEQFF | TGTGCCAGCAGTGAACTAGCGGGGGGGGATGAGCAGTTCTTC
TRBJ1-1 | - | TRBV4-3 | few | CASSQDALGRERLNTEAFF | TGCGCCAGCAGCCAAGATGCCCTCGGGCGGGAAAGGTTGAACACTGAAGCTTTCTTT